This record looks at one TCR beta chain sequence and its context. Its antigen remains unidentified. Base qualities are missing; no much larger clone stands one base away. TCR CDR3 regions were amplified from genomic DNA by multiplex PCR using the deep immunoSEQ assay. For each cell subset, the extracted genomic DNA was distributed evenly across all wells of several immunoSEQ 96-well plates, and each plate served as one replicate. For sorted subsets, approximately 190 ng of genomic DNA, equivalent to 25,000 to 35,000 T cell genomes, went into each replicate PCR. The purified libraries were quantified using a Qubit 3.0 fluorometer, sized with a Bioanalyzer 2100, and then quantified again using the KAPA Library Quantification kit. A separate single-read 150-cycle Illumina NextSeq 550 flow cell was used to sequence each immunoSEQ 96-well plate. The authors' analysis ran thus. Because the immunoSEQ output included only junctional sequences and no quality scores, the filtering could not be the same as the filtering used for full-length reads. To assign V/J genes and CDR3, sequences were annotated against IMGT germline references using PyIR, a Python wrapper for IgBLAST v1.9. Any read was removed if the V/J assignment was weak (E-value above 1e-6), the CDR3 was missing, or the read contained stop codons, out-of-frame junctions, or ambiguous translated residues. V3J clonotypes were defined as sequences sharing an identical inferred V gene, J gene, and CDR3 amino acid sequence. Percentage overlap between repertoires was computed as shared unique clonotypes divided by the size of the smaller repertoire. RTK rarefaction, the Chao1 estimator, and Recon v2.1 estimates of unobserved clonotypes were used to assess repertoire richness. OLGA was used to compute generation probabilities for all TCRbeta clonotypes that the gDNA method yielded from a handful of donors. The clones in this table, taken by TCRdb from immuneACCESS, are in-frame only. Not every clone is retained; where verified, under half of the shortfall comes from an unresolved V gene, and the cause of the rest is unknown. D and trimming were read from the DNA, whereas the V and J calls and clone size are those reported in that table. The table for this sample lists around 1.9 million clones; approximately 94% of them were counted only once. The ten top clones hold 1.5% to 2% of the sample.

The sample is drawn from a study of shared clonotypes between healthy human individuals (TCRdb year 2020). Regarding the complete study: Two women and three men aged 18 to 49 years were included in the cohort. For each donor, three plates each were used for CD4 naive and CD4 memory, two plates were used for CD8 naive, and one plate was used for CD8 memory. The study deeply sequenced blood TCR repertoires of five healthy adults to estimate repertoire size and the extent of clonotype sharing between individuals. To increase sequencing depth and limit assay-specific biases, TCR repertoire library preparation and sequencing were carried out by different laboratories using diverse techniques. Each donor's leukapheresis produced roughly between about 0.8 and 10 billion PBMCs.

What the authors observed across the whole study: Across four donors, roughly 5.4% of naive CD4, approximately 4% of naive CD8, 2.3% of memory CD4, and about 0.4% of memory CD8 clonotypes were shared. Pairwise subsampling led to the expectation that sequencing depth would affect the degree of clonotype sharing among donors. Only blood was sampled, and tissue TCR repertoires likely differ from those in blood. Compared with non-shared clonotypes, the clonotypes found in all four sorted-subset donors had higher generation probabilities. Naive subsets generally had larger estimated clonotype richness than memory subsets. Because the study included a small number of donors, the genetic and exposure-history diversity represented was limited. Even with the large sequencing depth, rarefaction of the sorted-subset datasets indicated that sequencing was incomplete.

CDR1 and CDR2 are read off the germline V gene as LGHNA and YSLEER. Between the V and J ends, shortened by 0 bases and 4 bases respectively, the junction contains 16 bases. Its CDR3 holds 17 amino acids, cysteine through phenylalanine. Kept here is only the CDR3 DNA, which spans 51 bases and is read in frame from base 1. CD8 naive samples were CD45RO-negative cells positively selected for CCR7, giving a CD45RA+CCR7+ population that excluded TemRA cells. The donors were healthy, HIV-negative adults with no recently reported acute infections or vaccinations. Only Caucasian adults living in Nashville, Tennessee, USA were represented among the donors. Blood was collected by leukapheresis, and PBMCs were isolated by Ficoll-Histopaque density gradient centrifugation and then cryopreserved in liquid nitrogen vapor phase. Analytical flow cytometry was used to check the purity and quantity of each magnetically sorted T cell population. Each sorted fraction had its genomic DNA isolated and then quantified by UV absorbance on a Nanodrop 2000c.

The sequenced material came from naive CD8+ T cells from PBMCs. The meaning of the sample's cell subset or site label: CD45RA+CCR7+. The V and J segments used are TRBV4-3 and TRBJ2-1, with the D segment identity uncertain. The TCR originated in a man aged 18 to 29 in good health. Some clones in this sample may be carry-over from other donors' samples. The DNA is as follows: TGCGCCAGCAGCCAAGATTTGGATCTAACCGGGTACAATGAGCAGTTCTTC. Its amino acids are CASSQDLDLTGYNEQFF.